These 10 T cell receptor beta chains were sequenced from one sample in a study of post-analysis software for immune sequencing data. Whole-study results and caveats: Patients had higher frequencies than controls of a handful of TRBV segments, including TRBV5-6, TRBV5-1 and TRBV20-1.

Their recognized antigens are unknown. The authors incorporated unique molecular identifiers into the TCR beta cDNA libraries. Each CDR3 protein gets one entry after TCRdb re-called the PCR reads with MiXCR. The table includes roughly 870,000 distinct CDR3 sequences, roughly half detected once. Sequencing was performed on blood. All receptors derive from a girl aged 10 to 17 with multiple sclerosis.

The chain combines TRBV5-1 with TRBJ2-1; TRBD2 agrees at 10 bases. The DNA end is more similar to TRBJ2-7, so the J call may be wrong. Germline V gene sequence: CDR1 SGHRS, CDR2 YFSETQ. The CDR3 has 15 amino acids. In DNA form, the CDR3 reads TGCGCCAGCAGCTCGGGGACTAGCGTAAGCGACGAGCAGTACTTC. Translation gives CASSSGTSVSDEQYF.

The chain employs TRBV9 and TRBJ2-5, with D possibly being TRBD2 (7 bases). The CDR3 is made up of 16 amino acids. CDR1 is SGDLS and CDR2 is YYNGEE in the germline V gene. Trimming took off 2 bases at V and 1 base at J, with 15 bases between the two ends. The CDR3 is CASSVRAGATQETQYF. The CDR3 DNA is TGTGCCAGCAGCGTGAGGGCGGGGGCGACCCAAGAGACCCAGTACTTC.

The rearrangement uses TRBV7-2 and TRBJ2-5; D gene uncertain. The CDR3 length is 13 residues. Germline V gene lookup returns CDR1 SGHTA and CDR2 FQGNSA. V dropped 5 bases and J dropped 1 base, with 8 bases sitting between them. DNA for the CDR3: TGTGCCAGCAGCGCTTGGGTCCAAGAGACCCAGTACTTC. It codes for CASSAWVQETQYF.

This clonotype has ten or more counts. This sequence joins TRBV29-1 and TRBJ2-5; no clear D gene. V was clipped by 7 bases and J by 2 bases, with 11 bases between them. This CDR3 is built from 12 residues. The V gene's germline CDR1 is SQVTM and CDR2 ANQGSEA. The CDR3 DNA follows: TGCAGCGCGGGTTATGGGCAAGAGACCCAGTACTTC. It yields the protein CSAGYGQETQYF.

The V gene is TRBV20-1, the J gene TRBJ2-2, with D possibly called TRBD1 or TRBD2 (5 bases each). From germline, CDR1 is DFQATT and CDR2 SNEGSKA (reference sequence). Trimming pared 6 bases from V and 1 base from J, leaving 15 bases between. This CDR3 contains 15 residues. CDR3 sequence: CSAKPGQQNTGELFF. The CDR3 DNA reads TGCAGTGCAAAGCCGGGGCAGCAGAACACCGGGGAGCTGTTTTTT.

The rearrangement links TRBV5-6 to TRBJ2-7; 7 bases map to TRBD1. Germline assignment: CDR1 SGHDT and CDR2 YYEEEE. The CDR3 sequence is 15 residues long. V was clipped by 2 bases and J by 2 bases; unmatched bases: 7. CDR3 region: CASSLVRDSPYEQYF. The CDR3, as DNA: TGTGCCAGCAGCTTAGTAAGGGACAGCCCCTACGAGCAGTACTTC.

This clonotype has only a few counts. V gene TRBV20-1 combines with J gene TRBJ2-1, with 7 bases lining up with TRBD1. The CDR3 extends over 18 amino acids. Germline V gene data show CDR1 as DFQATT and CDR2 as SNEGSKA (reference sequence). V trimming: 1 base; J trimming: 4 bases; junction bases outside the gene matches: 16. The chain's CDR3 is CSARVGRTGVEGYNEQFF. CDR3 in DNA: TGCAGTGCTAGAGTGGGGCGAACAGGGGTCGAAGGTTACAATGAGCAGTTCTTC.

This clonotype was counted only a few times. The gene calls are TRBV10-3 and TRBJ2-1, with 14 bases identical to TRBD2. Germline V lookup: CDR1 ENHRY, CDR2 SYGVKD. J was trimmed by 4 bases and V by 2 bases; bases with no gene match: 4. The CDR3 length is 17 residues. CDR3 DNA: TGTGCCATCAGTGAGCGGACTAGCGGGGGGCGGTACAATGAGCAGTTCTTC. The encoded protein is CAISERTSGGRYNEQFF.

The chain recombines TRBV29-1 with TRBJ1-1; D not certain. CDR3 length: 14 amino acids. The V gene's germline CDR1 is SQVTM and CDR2 ANQGSEA. Trimming took 1 base from V and 1 from J, leaving 10 bases between them. The CDR3 DNA is TGCAGCGTTGAAGGATCCCCAGGGAACACTGAAGCTTTCTTT. This codes for CSVEGSPGNTEAFF.

This clonotype is a singleton in its sample. V and J are TRBV15 and TRBJ2-3; D remains unclear. CDR1 and CDR2 (germline): LNHNV, YYDKDF (reference sequence). The CDR3 has 14 residues. V lost 2 bases and J 1 base, leaving 7 bases between the germline ends. The CDR3 DNA reads TGTGCCACCAGCAGACAAAGGGGCACAGATACGCAGTATTTT. It is translated as CATSRQRGTDTQYF. Looking up the rest from reference TRBV15 and TRBJ2-3 gives the full variable domain: DAMVIQNPRYQVTQFGKPVTLSCSQTLNHNVMYWYQQKSSQAPKLLFHYYDKDFNNEADTPDNFQSRRPNTSFCFLDIRSPGLGDTAMYLCATSRQRGTDTQYFGPGTRLTVL.